This T cell receptor beta chain originates from a study of blood T cell repertoires in COVID-19. Study as a whole: Italy, Spain and the United States were the sources of the convalescent and acute COVID-19 samples.

Per the original data handling: How many nucleated cells were present was estimated from reference gene primer amplification. Profiled with immunoSEQ multiplex PCR; TCRdb holds only in-frame clones, not every one. That table is the source of V, J and clone size, and D and trimming were worked out from the DNA. The sample carries about 250,000 clones, almost 90% recorded once. The V end lost 4 bases, the J end lost 3 bases, and 13 bases lay between the germline ends. Germline-derived CDR1 and CDR2 are SGHRS and YFSETQ. The CDR3 runs to 14 residues. This chain links TRBV5-1 with TRBJ1-1; perhaps TRBD1 as D (6 bases). The clonotype was recovered from a man at least 80 years old with acute or convalescent COVID-19. The sequencing input was peripheral blood. The CDR3: CASSALQGHTEAFF. CDR3 coding DNA: TGCGCCAGCAGCGCCCTACAGGGACACACTGAAGCTTTCTTT.